Following are 9 T cell receptor beta chains from one sample sequenced in a study of blood T cell repertoires in COVID-19. TCRdb's copy holds only in-frame clones and misses some; the assay was immunoSEQ multiplex PCR. The sample holds some 160,000 clones, roughly 84% seen once. The sample consisted of PBMCs or T cells enriched from blood (not recorded which). Every receptor here comes from a woman between 50 and 59 years old who had recovered from COVID-19.

The chain recombines TRBV9 with TRBJ2-3; D not certain. The CDR3 runs to 13 residues. CDR1 and CDR2 from the germline V gene are SGDLS and YYNGEE. V lost 2 bases, J lost 2 bases, and 6 bases lay in between. The CDR3 DNA sequence: TGTGCCAGCAGCGTGAGGTACACAGATACGCAGTATTTT. This encodes CASSVRYTDTQYF. The entire variable domain, with the rest obtained from reference TRBV9 and TRBJ2-3, is as follows: DSGVTQTPKHLITATGQRVTLRCSPRSGDLSVYWYQQSLDQGLQFLIQYYNGEERAKGNILERFSAQQFPDLHSELNLSSLELGDSALYFCASSVRYTDTQYFGPGTRLTVL.

The genes are TRBV29-1 and TRBJ1-1, with 9 bases matching TRBD1. There are 14 residues in the CDR3. The germline gives CDR1 SQVTM, CDR2 ANQGSEA. After removal of 2 bases from V and 1 base from J, the junction contained 2 bases not matched to a gene. The CDR3 DNA reads TGCAGCGTTGAATGGGACAGGGAGAACACTGAAGCTTTCTTT. Encoded protein: CSVEWDRENTEAFF.

The genes are TRBV12-3 or TRBV12-4 and TRBJ1-2; tentative D call: TRBD1 (6 bases). Trimming removed 6 bases at V and 8 bases at J, with 16 bases between. This CDR3 is built from 13 residues. CDR3 DNA: TGTGCCAGCAGCCAACAGGGCTTCGAGGGCTACACCTTC. As protein: CASSQQGFEGYTF.

The chain has TRBV10-3 and TRBJ1-2; D is perhaps TRBD1 (5 bases). The V gene lost 0 bases and the J gene lost 4 bases, with 9 bases spanning the gap. Germline CDR1 is ENHRY and CDR2 is SYGVKD. This CDR3 contains 14 residues. CDR3 DNA: TGTGCCATCAGTGAGTCGAGGCAGGGCTATGGCTACACCTTC. It specifies CAISESRQGYGYTF.

This clone appeared a few times. The chain carries TRBV4-3 and TRBJ1-6, with D uncertain. Germline CDR1 is LGHNA and CDR2 is YSLEER. With 0 bases removed from V and 7 bases from J, the gap between germline ends came to 4 bases. The CDR3 consists of 13 residues. The CDR3 DNA sequence: TGCGCCAGCAGCCAAGAGCAGAATTCACCCCTCCACTTT. Translating it yields CASSQEQNSPLHF.

The V call is TRBV5-5, the J call TRBJ2-3, with a tentative D call TRBD2 (7 bases). Trimming removed 4 bases from V and 1 base from J, with 13 bases in between. Per germline, CDR1 SGHKS and CDR2 YYEKEE (reference sequence). This CDR3 spans 15 amino acids. The CDR3 sequence: CASSGTGGGTDTQYF. The CDR3 DNA sequence: TGTGCCAGCAGCGGGACGGGGGGCGGCACAGATACGCAGTATTTT. Full variable domain (remainder filled in from reference TRBV5-5 and TRBJ2-3): DAGVTQSPTHLIKTRGQQVTLRCSPISGHKSVSWYQQVLGQGPQFIFQYYEKEERGRGNFPDRFSARQFPNYSSELNVNALLLGDSALYLCASSGTGGGTDTQYFGPGTRLTVL.

This rearrangement joins TRBV27 to TRBJ1-6; the D gene is possibly TRBD1 (5 bases). This CDR3 comprises 18 residues. Trimming took off 1 base at V and 0 bases at J, with 13 bases between the two ends. Germline V CDR1 and CDR2: MNHEY, SMNVEV (reference sequence). CDR3 protein: CASSLWGGESSYNSPLHF. The CDR3 bases are TGTGCCAGCAGTTTATGGGGAGGGGAGAGCTCCTATAATTCACCCCTCCACTTT.

The chain's CDR3 is CASSDPRTGKVFF. In DNA, the CDR3 is TGTGCCAGCAGTGACCCCAGGACAGGGAAAGTTTTCTTT. The chain recombines TRBV6-4 with TRBJ1-1; 8 nucleotides align to TRBD1. The CDR3 extends over 13 amino acids. V was pared by 2 bases and J by 13 bases, with 9 bases of the junction left unmatched. Germline V gene lookup returns CDR1 MRHNA and CDR2 SNTAGT.

In this sample, this clone turned up a few times. The chain recombines TRBV4-2 with TRBJ1-2; 8 bases line up with TRBD1. The CDR3 is made up of 18 amino acids. Looked up from germline, CDR1 is LGHNA and CDR2 is YNFKEQ. V gave up 1 base and J gave up 5 bases; unmatched junction bases: 15. CDR3 residues: CASSQGSGNRGITYGYTF. The CDR3 DNA is TGTGCCAGCAGCCAAGGATCGGGGAACAGGGGGATCACTTATGGCTACACCTTC.